This T cell receptor (beta chain) was sequenced for a study of T cells in tuberculosis (dated by TCRdb to 2016 to 2019). A note on the overall study: The study combined CD1B tetramers and high-throughput TCR immunosequencing to characterize T cells specific for the mycobacterial lipid antigen glucose monomycolate (GMM).

PBMC were thawed, rested overnight, stained with GMM-loaded CD1B tetramer, a Live/Dead dye and anti-CD3, and then sorted on a FACS Aria II. The CD1B tetramers were loaded with C32 glucose monomycolate that had been purified from Rhodococcus equi. PBMC used for tetramer sorting had been depleted of CD14-expressing monocytes for a separate study before cryopreservation. Around 100,000 tetramer-negative cells were sorted from each donor and analyzed alongside the tetramer-positive cells. GMM-loaded CD1B tetramers were used to sort antigen-specific T cells from a handful of healthy South African adults. Because TCR-alpha and TCR-beta chains were sequenced unpaired, no chain pairing information was available. The immunoSEQ multiplex PCR assay was used to generate TCR libraries, with TCR-beta and/or TCR-alpha/delta assays applied to each sample. The amplified TCR libraries were sequenced using the Illumina high-throughput platform. In the source study's methods: Clustering and dimensionality reduction relied on pairwise TCRdist distances among GMM-specific receptors from T cells that were either sorted ex vivo or expanded in vitro. Sequence motifs defined by gene usage and CDR3 content were tested for enrichment in tetramer-positive versus tetramer-negative populations. Entries here come from immuneACCESS through TCRdb and include only in-frame sequences with V and J called. Some clones fail to appear in such tables; in the studies checked, an unresolved V gene covers under half of the shortfall, and the cause of the remainder is unknown. The DNA gave D and trimming, while V, J and clone size come from that table. The table for this sample lists about 88,000 clones; approximately 91% of them were counted only once. Approximately 2% of the sample lies in the top ten.

Beyond this particular receptor, the publication reports: T cells that bind the CD1B-GMM tetramer with low affinity may not have been captured by the stringent sort gate.

From the cysteine up to the phenylalanine, the CDR3 has a length of 13 residues. Of the read, only the CDR3 DNA is kept; its 39 bases are in frame from base 1. The germline V gene encodes CDR1 SGHDN and CDR2 FVKESK. Relative to germline, V is 8 bases shorter and J is 7 bases shorter, with 15 bases between their ends. Of note for this clone: The sample holds no much larger clone one base away, and base qualities are not on file. Other DNA variants within this sample encode the same CDR3.

The sequence was obtained from an adult woman with latent tuberculosis. Sequencing was carried out using CD1b-GMM tetramer-negative cells sorted from PBMCs. Read against the paper, the sample's cell subset or site label means: T cells not binding CD1B-GMM tetramer, sorted from same donor. The sequence joins TRBV14 to TRBJ2-1, with a tentative D gene TRBD2 over 6 matching bases. The CDR3 reads as follows: CASGERAGNEQFF. The nucleotide sequence reads as follows: TGTGCCAGCGGTGAGAGGGCGGGGAATGAGCAGTTCTTC.